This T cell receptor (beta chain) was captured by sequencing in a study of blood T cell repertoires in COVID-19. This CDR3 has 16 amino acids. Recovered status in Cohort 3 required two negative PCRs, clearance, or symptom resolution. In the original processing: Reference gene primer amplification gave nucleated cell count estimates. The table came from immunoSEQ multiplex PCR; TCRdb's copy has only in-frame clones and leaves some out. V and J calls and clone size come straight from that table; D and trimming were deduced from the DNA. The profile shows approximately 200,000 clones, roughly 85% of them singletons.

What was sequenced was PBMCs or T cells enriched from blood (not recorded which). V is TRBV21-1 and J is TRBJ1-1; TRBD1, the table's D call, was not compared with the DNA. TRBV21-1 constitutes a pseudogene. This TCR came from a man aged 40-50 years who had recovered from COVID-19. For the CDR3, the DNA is TGTGCCAGCAGCATTTCGACAGGGCGGGCACACACTGAAGCTTTCTTT. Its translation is CASSISTGRAHTEAFF.